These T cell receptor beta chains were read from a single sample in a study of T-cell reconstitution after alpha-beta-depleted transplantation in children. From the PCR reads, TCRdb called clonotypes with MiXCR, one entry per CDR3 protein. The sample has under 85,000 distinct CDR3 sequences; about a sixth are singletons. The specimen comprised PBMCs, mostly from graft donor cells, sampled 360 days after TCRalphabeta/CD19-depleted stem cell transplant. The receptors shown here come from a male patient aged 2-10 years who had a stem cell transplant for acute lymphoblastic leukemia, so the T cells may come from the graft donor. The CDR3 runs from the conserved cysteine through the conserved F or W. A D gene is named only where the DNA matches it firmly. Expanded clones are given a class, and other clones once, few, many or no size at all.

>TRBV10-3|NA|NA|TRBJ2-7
TGTGCCATCAGTGAATTCGGTAACGAGCAGTACTTC
CAISEFGNEQYF
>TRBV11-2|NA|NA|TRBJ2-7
TGTGCCAGCAGCTTTCCCAGGGCCTACGAGCAGTACTTC
CASSFPRAYEQYF
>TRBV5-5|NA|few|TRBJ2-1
TGTGCCAGCAGGTGGAGGGCGGGACGGAGTCTAAGCAATGAGCAGTTCTTC
CASRWRAGRSLSNEQFF
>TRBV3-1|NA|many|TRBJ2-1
TGTGCCAGCAGCCAAGATGGGAGGGGGTGGGACAATGAGCAGTTCTTC
CASSQDGRGWDNEQFF
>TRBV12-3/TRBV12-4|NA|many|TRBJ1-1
TGTGCCAGCAGTTTAGGGACCGTTCGCACTGAAGCTTTCTTT
CASSLGTVRTEAFF
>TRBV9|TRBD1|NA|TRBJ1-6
TGTGCCAGCAGCGCGGACAGGGCCGATTCACCCCTCCACTTT
CASSADRADSPLHF
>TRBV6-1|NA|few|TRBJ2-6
TGTGCCAGCAGCTCACCTCTGGGACAAGACTCTGGGGCCAACGTCCTGACTTTC
CASSSPLGQDSGANVLTF
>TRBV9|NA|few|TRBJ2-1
TGTGCCAGCAGCGTGACTAGGAGGAATGAGCAGTTCTTC
CASSVTRRNEQFF
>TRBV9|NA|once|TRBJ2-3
TGTGCCAGCAGCATTGAAAGGAGTTTCACAGATACGCAGTATTTT
CASSIERSFTDTQYF
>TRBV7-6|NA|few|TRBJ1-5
TGTGCCAGCAGCTTAGACGGACACAGCAATCAGCCCCAGCATTTT
CASSLDGHSNQPQHF
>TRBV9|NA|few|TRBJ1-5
TGTGCCAGCAGCGTAGCGGCAGGGTGGCATCAGCCCCAGCATTTT
CASSVAAGWHQPQHF
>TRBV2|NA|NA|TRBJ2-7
TGTGCCAGCACAGGGCGGTACTCCTACGAGCAGTACTTC
CASTGRYSYEQYF
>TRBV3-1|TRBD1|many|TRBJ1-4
TGTGCCAGCAGCCAAGACTTTAGGGGGCGAGAAAAACTGTTTTTT
CASSQDFRGREKLFF
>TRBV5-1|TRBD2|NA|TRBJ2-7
TGCGCCAGCAGCTTGTTAACGGGTCTAGCGGGAAGGGGAGACGAGCAGTACTTC
CASSLLTGLAGRGDEQYF
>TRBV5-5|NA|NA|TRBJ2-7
TGTGCCAGCAGCTTGGTAGGCACCACGGGGCCGTCCTACGAGCAGTACTTC
CASSLVGTTGPSYEQYF
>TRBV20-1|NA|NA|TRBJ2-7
TGCAGTGCTAGAGGTCGGAGGCCCTACGAGCAGTACTTC
CSARGRRPYEQYF
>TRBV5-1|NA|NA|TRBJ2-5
TGCGCCAGCAGCCACCGGGGGACCGACAGGGTGGGAGAGACCCAGTACTTC
CASSHRGTDRVGETQYF
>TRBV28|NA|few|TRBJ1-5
TGTGCCAGCAGTTATGGGCAGTGGAGCAATCAGCCCCAGCATTTT
CASSYGQWSNQPQHF
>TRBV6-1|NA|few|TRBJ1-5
TGTGCCAGCAGTGAAGCGCTCATTATCAATCAGCCCCAGCATTTT
CASSEALIINQPQHF
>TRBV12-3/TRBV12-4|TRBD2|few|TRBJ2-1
TGTGCCAGCAGTTTACGGGCGACTAGCGGGACCTATAATGAGCAGTTCTTC
CASSLRATSGTYNEQFF
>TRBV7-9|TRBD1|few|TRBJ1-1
TGTGCCAGCAGCTCCCGGACAGGGGACACTGAAGCTTTCTTT
CASSSRTGDTEAFF
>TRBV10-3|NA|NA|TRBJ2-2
TGTGCCATCAGTGACTGGGGATCCGACACCGGGGAGCTGTTTTTT
CAISDWGSDTGELFF
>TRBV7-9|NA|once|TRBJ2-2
TGTGCCAGCAGCTTTTCCCTGGGGGCGAACACCGGGGAGCTGTTTTTT
CASSFSLGANTGELFF
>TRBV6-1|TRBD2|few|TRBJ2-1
TGTGCCAGCATAATATGGGCTAGCGGGAGAAGCGAGCAGTTCTTC
CASIIWASGRSEQFF
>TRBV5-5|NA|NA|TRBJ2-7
TGTGCCAGCAGCTTGGGGGGATTCACCTACGAGCAGTACTTC
CASSLGGFTYEQYF
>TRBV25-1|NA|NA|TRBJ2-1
TGTGCCAGCAGTGAAGATCTCGCGGGGACACAAGGGAATGAGCAGTTCTTC
CASSEDLAGTQGNEQFF
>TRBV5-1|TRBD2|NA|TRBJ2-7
TGCGCCAGCAGCATACGACTAGCGGGAGACTCCTACGAGCAGTACTTC
CASSIRLAGDSYEQYF
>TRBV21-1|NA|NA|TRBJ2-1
TGTGCCAGCAGGCAATCGAGGGTTGGCGGGACACGACTATACAATGAGCAGTTCTTC
CASRQSRVGGTRLYNEQFF
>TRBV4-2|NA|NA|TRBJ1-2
TGTGCCAGCAGCCACTCGTCAGGGACAAGCTATGGCTACACCTTC
CASSHSSGTSYGYTF
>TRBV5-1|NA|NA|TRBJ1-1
TGCGCCAGCAGCTTGGTATTTCCAGGGGAGAACACTGAAGCTTTCTTT
CASSLVFPGENTEAFF
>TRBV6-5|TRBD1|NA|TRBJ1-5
TGTGCCAGCAGTTACTTGACAGGGCCGGGGAATCAGCCCCAGCATTTT
CASSYLTGPGNQPQHF
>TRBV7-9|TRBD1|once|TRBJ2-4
TGTGCCAGCAGCTTAATACGAATCTCACAGGGGGCAGGTATTCAGTACTTC
CASSLIRISQGAGIQYF
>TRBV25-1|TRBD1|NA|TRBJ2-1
TGTGCCAGCAGTGTGGGACAGGGATTTTACAATGAGCAGTTCTTC
CASSVGQGFYNEQFF
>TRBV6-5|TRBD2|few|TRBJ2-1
TGTGCCAGCAGTTTAACCGGGACTAGCTACGATGAGCAGTTCTTC
CASSLTGTSYDEQFF
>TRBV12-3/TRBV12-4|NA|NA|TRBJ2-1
TGTGCCAGCACCGTACAGGGTTCCTACAATGAGCAGTTCTTC
CASTVQGSYNEQFF
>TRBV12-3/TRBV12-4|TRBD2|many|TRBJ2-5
TGTGCCAGCAGTCGGCCGGGACTAGCGGGAGTAGAGACCCAGTACTTC
CASSRPGLAGVETQYF
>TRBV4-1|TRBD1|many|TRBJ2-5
TGCGCCAGCAGCCAGGAGGACAGGATGCAAGAGACCCAGTACTTC
CASSQEDRMQETQYF
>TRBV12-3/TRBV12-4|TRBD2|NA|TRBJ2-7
TGTGCCAGCCCTAGCGGGAGGCTCGCCTACGAGCAGTACTTC
CASPSGRLAYEQYF
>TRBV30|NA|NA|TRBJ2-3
TGTGCCTGGAGTGTGTCAGATACGCAGTATTTT
CAWSVSDTQYF
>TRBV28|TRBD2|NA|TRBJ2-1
TGTGCCAGCAGACCCCCTTCCAGACTAGCTTACAATGAGCAGTTCTTC
CASRPPSRLAYNEQFF
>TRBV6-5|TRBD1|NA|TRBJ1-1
TGTGCCAGCACCTTCCAGACAGGGCGGAACACTGAAGCTTTCTTT
CASTFQTGRNTEAFF
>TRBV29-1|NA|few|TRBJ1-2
TGCAGCGTGGGGGATACAGGGAATCGTGGCTACACCTTC
CSVGDTGNRGYTF